Listed below are T cell receptor beta chains from one sample, sequenced in a study of regulatory T cells in long-lasting Graves disease. TCRdb re-derived calls from the multiplex PCR reads in MiXCR, one entry per CDR3 protein. The sample has under 250,000 distinct CDR3 sequences; roughly 19% are singletons. The same data also went into a second study, on T cells in Graves' hyperthyroidism and ophthalmopathy.

Sample: peripheral blood mononuclear cells (PBMCs), taken at new diagnosis, from a patient treated with antithyroid drugs. The source is a woman aged 25 to 39 with Graves disease. Each CDR3 is given with its conserved first and last residue. A D gene is named only where the DNA matches it firmly. Clone size is given for some rows only: seen once, a few or many times, or a class if the clone is expanded.

v_call: TRBV20-1; d_call: TRBD1; j_call: TRBJ2-7; clone_size: many; cdr3_aa: CSGSDRVHSYEQYF; cdr3_nt: TGCAGTGGATCGGACAGGGTACACTCCTACGAGCAGTACTTC
v_call: TRBV11-3; d_call: .; j_call: TRBJ2-5; clone_size: .; cdr3_aa: CASSLRLLGARETQYF; cdr3_nt: TGTGCCAGCAGCTTAAGGCTCCTGGGGGCTCGGGAGACCCAGTACTTC
v_call: TRBV3-1; d_call: .; j_call: TRBJ1-2; clone_size: many; cdr3_aa: CASSQDRGGGLGYGYTF; cdr3_nt: TGTGCCAGCAGCCAAGATCGGGGGGGGGGCCTCGGATATGGCTACACCTTC
v_call: TRBV6-1; d_call: TRBD1; j_call: TRBJ2-7; clone_size: .; cdr3_aa: CASSAGQATYEQYF; cdr3_nt: TGTGCCAGCAGTGCGGGACAGGCGACCTACGAGCAGTACTTC
v_call: TRBV20-1; d_call: TRBD2; j_call: TRBJ2-3; clone_size: many; cdr3_aa: CSAPGRGASTDTQYF; cdr3_nt: TGCAGTGCACCCGGGAGGGGGGCTAGCACAGATACGCAGTATTTT
v_call: TRBV5-1; d_call: TRBD1; j_call: TRBJ2-5; clone_size: .; cdr3_aa: CASSYGQAQETQYF; cdr3_nt: TGCGCCAGCAGCTATGGACAGGCCCAAGAGACCCAGTACTTC
v_call: TRBV18; d_call: TRBD1; j_call: TRBJ2-3; clone_size: .; cdr3_aa: CASSPRQGSADTQYF; cdr3_nt: TGTGCCAGCTCACCAAGACAGGGGTCCGCAGATACGCAGTATTTT
v_call: TRBV25-1; d_call: TRBD1; j_call: TRBJ2-5; clone_size: many; cdr3_aa: CASNDRGREETQYF; cdr3_nt: TGTGCCAGCAATGACAGGGGGCGAGAGGAGACCCAGTACTTC
v_call: TRBV27; d_call: TRBD1; j_call: TRBJ1-1; clone_size: .; cdr3_aa: CASSLVTGTGGKLFEAFF; cdr3_nt: TGTGCCAGCAGTTTAGTGACCGGGACAGGGGGCAAGCTATTCGAAGCTTTCTTT
v_call: TRBV3-1; d_call: TRBD1; j_call: TRBJ1-2; clone_size: .; cdr3_aa: CASSQGGTGYGYTF; cdr3_nt: TGTGCCAGCAGCCAAGGGGGGACAGGGTATGGCTACACCTTC
v_call: TRBV19; d_call: TRBD2; j_call: TRBJ2-1; clone_size: .; cdr3_aa: CASSIGLVNEQFF; cdr3_nt: TGTGCCAGTAGTATCGGACTAGTTAATGAGCAGTTCTTC
v_call: TRBV2; d_call: TRBD1; j_call: TRBJ2-1; clone_size: many; cdr3_aa: CASSGTGWNEQFF; cdr3_nt: TGTGCCAGCAGTGGGACAGGGTGGAATGAGCAGTTCTTC
v_call: TRBV30; d_call: .; j_call: TRBJ1-6; clone_size: many; cdr3_aa: CAWSVLRTANSPLHF; cdr3_nt: TGTGCCTGGAGTGTACTCCGGACGGCTAATTCACCCCTCCACTTT
v_call: TRBV28; d_call: TRBD2; j_call: TRBJ2-7; clone_size: many; cdr3_aa: CASSHLAGGGEQYF; cdr3_nt: TGTGCCAGCAGTCACCTAGCGGGAGGGGGTGAGCAGTACTTC
v_call: TRBV7-9; d_call: .; j_call: TRBJ1-1; clone_size: many; cdr3_aa: CASSLRGGTSLNTEAFF; cdr3_nt: TGTGCCAGCAGCTTAAGGGGGGGAACATCCCTGAACACTGAAGCTTTCTTT
v_call: TRBV5-8; d_call: TRBD2; j_call: TRBJ2-1; clone_size: few; cdr3_aa: CASSTTQRGGSYNEQFF; cdr3_nt: TGTGCCAGCAGCACCACCCAGCGGGGCGGCTCCTACAATGAGCAGTTCTTC
v_call: TRBV28; d_call: .; j_call: TRBJ1-2; clone_size: .; cdr3_aa: CASSPHRVPPHGYTF; cdr3_nt: TGTGCCAGCAGTCCCCACAGGGTTCCCCCCCATGGCTACACCTTC
v_call: TRBV12-3/TRBV12-4; d_call: .; j_call: TRBJ2-5; clone_size: many; cdr3_aa: CASSLSGVETQYF; cdr3_nt: TGTGCCAGCAGTTTATCGGGGGTAGAGACCCAGTACTTC
v_call: TRBV6-2/TRBV6-3; d_call: .; j_call: TRBJ1-5; clone_size: few; cdr3_aa: CASRSRDNQPQHF; cdr3_nt: TGTGCCAGCAGAAGTCGGGACAATCAGCCCCAGCATTTT
v_call: TRBV28; d_call: .; j_call: TRBJ2-7; clone_size: once; cdr3_aa: CASSLQGRGGYEQYF; cdr3_nt: TGTGCCAGCAGTTTACAGGGCAGAGGGGGCTACGAGCAGTACTTC
v_call: TRBV7-9; d_call: .; j_call: TRBJ1-4; clone_size: .; cdr3_aa: CASSFGSFGEKLFF; cdr3_nt: TGTGCCAGCAGCTTTGGTTCGTTTGGTGAAAAACTGTTTTTT
v_call: TRBV20-1; d_call: .; j_call: TRBJ2-7; clone_size: few; cdr3_aa: CSARWARRLSYEQYF; cdr3_nt: TGCAGTGCTAGGTGGGCAAGACGCCTTTCCTACGAGCAGTACTTC
v_call: TRBV7-8; d_call: .; j_call: TRBJ1-5; clone_size: many; cdr3_aa: CASSLGARDQPQHF; cdr3_nt: TGTGCCAGCAGCTTAGGGGCGAGGGATCAGCCCCAGCATTTT
v_call: TRBV10-3; d_call: .; j_call: TRBJ1-4; clone_size: many; cdr3_aa: CAIGGEPSEKLFF; cdr3_nt: TGTGCGATCGGGGGGGAACCCTCAGAAAAACTGTTTTTT
v_call: TRBV13; d_call: .; j_call: TRBJ1-3; clone_size: .; cdr3_aa: CASSTQGSTGNTIYF; cdr3_nt: TGTGCCAGCAGCACCCAGGGGTCTACGGGAAACACCATATATTTT
v_call: TRBV5-8; d_call: .; j_call: TRBJ2-3; clone_size: few; cdr3_aa: CASSPDSTDTQYF; cdr3_nt: TGTGCCAGCAGTCCGGACAGCACAGATACGCAGTATTTT
v_call: TRBV5-1; d_call: TRBD2; j_call: TRBJ2-1; clone_size: .; cdr3_aa: CASRILAGGPGEQFF; cdr3_nt: TGCGCCAGCAGAATTCTAGCGGGAGGACCGGGTGAGCAGTTCTTC
v_call: TRBV18; d_call: .; j_call: TRBJ2-2; clone_size: many; cdr3_aa: CASSLKEDGELFF; cdr3_nt: TGTGCCAGCTCACTCAAGGAGGACGGGGAGCTGTTTTTT
v_call: TRBV18; d_call: TRBD2; j_call: TRBJ2-1; clone_size: few; cdr3_aa: CASSPKAGTSGRVEQFF; cdr3_nt: TGTGCCAGCTCACCGAAGGCCGGGACTAGCGGGAGGGTTGAGCAGTTCTTC
v_call: TRBV4-1; d_call: .; j_call: TRBJ2-1; clone_size: .; cdr3_aa: CASSLIAASSYNEQFF; cdr3_nt: TGCGCCAGCAGCCTCATAGCGGCGAGCTCCTACAATGAGCAGTTCTTC
v_call: TRBV30; d_call: TRBD1; j_call: TRBJ1-5; clone_size: many; cdr3_aa: CAWGQGGQPQHF; cdr3_nt: TGTGCCTGGGGACAGGGTGGACAGCCCCAGCATTTT
v_call: TRBV30; d_call: .; j_call: TRBJ2-7; clone_size: many; cdr3_aa: CAWSVTPALEQYF; cdr3_nt: TGTGCCTGGAGTGTAACCCCGGCCCTAGAGCAGTACTTC
v_call: TRBV30; d_call: .; j_call: TRBJ1-1; clone_size: many; cdr3_aa: CAWTIMNTEAFF; cdr3_nt: TGTGCCTGGACCATAATGAACACTGAAGCTTTCTTT
v_call: TRBV7-2; d_call: TRBD2; j_call: TRBJ2-3; clone_size: .; cdr3_aa: CASSLVRLAGRDTQYF; cdr3_nt: TGTGCCAGCAGCTTAGTCAGACTAGCGGGGAGAGATACGCAGTATTTT
v_call: TRBV7-9; d_call: TRBD2; j_call: TRBJ2-1; clone_size: few; cdr3_aa: CASSFPGLAYNEQFF; cdr3_nt: TGTGCCAGCAGCTTTCCGGGACTAGCTTACAATGAGCAGTTCTTC
v_call: TRBV28; d_call: .; j_call: TRBJ1-6; clone_size: many; cdr3_aa: CASSRFPGNSPPHF; cdr3_nt: TGTGCCAGCAGTCGATTCCCAGGCAATTCACCCCCCCACTTT
v_call: TRBV19; d_call: .; j_call: TRBJ2-2; clone_size: many; cdr3_aa: CASSRDVFTGELFF; cdr3_nt: TGTGCCAGTAGTAGGGACGTATTCACCGGGGAGCTGTTTTTT
v_call: TRBV7-3; d_call: .; j_call: TRBJ1-4; clone_size: many; cdr3_aa: CASRATGTLDEKLFF; cdr3_nt: TGTGCCAGCAGGGCGACCGGGACCCTGGATGAAAAACTGTTTTTT
v_call: TRBV30; d_call: .; j_call: TRBJ2-1; clone_size: many; cdr3_aa: CAWSGRSPREQFF; cdr3_nt: TGTGCCTGGAGTGGGAGGTCCCCTCGGGAGCAGTTCTTC
v_call: TRBV20-1; d_call: .; j_call: TRBJ1-5; clone_size: many; cdr3_aa: CSASKGAGSNQPQHF; cdr3_nt: TGCAGTGCCAGTAAGGGCGCGGGGAGCAATCAGCCCCAGCATTTT
v_call: TRBV6-2/TRBV6-3; d_call: TRBD1; j_call: TRBJ1-5; clone_size: .; cdr3_aa: CASSLQGTNQPQHF; cdr3_nt: TGTGCCAGCAGCCTACAGGGGACCAATCAGCCCCAGCATTTT
v_call: TRBV27; d_call: .; j_call: TRBJ2-1; clone_size: .; cdr3_aa: CASSFLSSYNEQFF; cdr3_nt: TGTGCCAGCAGTTTCTTGAGCTCCTACAATGAGCAGTTCTTC
v_call: TRBV20-1; d_call: TRBD2; j_call: TRBJ2-5; clone_size: many; cdr3_aa: CSARGTSGKLETQYF; cdr3_nt: TGCAGTGCTAGAGGGACTAGCGGGAAGCTAGAGACCCAGTACTTC
v_call: TRBV14; d_call: .; j_call: TRBJ1-4; clone_size: many; cdr3_aa: CASSQVQGANEKLFF; cdr3_nt: TGTGCCAGCAGCCAAGTTCAGGGAGCTAATGAAAAACTGTTTTTT
v_call: TRBV28; d_call: .; j_call: TRBJ1-5; clone_size: many; cdr3_aa: CASSLYRPNEPQHF; cdr3_nt: TGTGCCAGCAGTTTATACAGGCCTAACGAGCCCCAGCATTTT
v_call: TRBV2; d_call: .; j_call: TRBJ1-3; clone_size: many; cdr3_aa: CASSVYSSGNTIYF; cdr3_nt: TGTGCCAGCAGTGTGTACAGCTCTGGAAACACCATATATTTT
v_call: TRBV7-9; d_call: .; j_call: TRBJ2-7; clone_size: few; cdr3_aa: CASSLDSKSYEQYF; cdr3_nt: TGTGCCAGCAGCTTAGACAGTAAGTCCTACGAGCAGTACTTC
v_call: TRBV11-3; d_call: .; j_call: TRBJ2-7; clone_size: .; cdr3_aa: CASSLGAGSLREQYF; cdr3_nt: TGTGCCAGCAGCTTAGGGGCAGGGTCGTTGAGGGAGCAGTACTTC
v_call: TRBV28; d_call: .; j_call: TRBJ1-5; clone_size: many; cdr3_aa: CASSSFGGGRSNQPQHF; cdr3_nt: TGTGCCAGCAGTTCTTTCGGGGGGGGCAGGAGCAATCAGCCCCAGCATTTT